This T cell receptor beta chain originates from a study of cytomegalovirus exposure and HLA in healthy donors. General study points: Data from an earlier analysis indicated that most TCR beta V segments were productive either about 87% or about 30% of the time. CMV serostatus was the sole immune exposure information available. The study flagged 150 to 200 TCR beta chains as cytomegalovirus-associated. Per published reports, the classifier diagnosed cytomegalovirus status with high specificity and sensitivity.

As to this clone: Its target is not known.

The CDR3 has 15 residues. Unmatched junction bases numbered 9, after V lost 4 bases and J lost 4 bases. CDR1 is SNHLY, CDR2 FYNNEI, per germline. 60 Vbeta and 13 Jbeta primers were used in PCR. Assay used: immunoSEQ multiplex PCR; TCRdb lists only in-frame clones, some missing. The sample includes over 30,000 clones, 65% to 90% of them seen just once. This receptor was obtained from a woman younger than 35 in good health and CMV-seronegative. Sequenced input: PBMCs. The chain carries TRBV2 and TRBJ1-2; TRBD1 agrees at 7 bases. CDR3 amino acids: CASSGNRGAGYGYTF. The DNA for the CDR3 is TGTGCCAGCAGTGGAAACAGGGGAGCGGGCTATGGCTACACCTTC.